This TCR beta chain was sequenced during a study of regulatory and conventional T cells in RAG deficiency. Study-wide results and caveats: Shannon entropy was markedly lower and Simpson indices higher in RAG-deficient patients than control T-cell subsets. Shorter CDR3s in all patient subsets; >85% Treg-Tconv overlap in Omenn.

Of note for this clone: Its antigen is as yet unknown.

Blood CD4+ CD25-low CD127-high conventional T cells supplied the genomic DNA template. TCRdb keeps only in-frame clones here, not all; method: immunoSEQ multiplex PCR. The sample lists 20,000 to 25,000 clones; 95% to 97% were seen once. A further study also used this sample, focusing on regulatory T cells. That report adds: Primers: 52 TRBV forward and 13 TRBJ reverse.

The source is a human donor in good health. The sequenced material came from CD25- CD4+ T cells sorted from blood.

CDR3: CASSPDFMNAKNEKLFF. The CDR3 DNA sequence: TGCGCCAGCAGTCCCGACTTTATGAACGCTAAAAATGAAAAACTGTTTTTT. The chain recombines TRBV4-3 with TRBJ1-4; no reliable D call. The CDR3 has 17 amino acids. Trimming took off 6 bases at V and 5 bases at J, with 22 bases between the two ends. Germline loops: CDR1 LGHNA, CDR2 YSLEER.